This T cell receptor beta chain was captured in a study of blood T cell repertoires in COVID-19. Germline loops: CDR1 LNHDA, CDR2 SQIVND (reference sequence). The CDR3 contains 14 residues. Deletions cut 3 bases from V and 2 bases from J, with 10 bases between. Generated by immunoSEQ multiplex PCR, the TCRdb table keeps only in-frame clones and is missing some. This table holds 470,000 or so clones, roughly 87% found once. The chain joins TRBV19 to TRBJ1-2; unclear D gene. Sequenced sample: PBMCs or T cells enriched from blood (not recorded which). This TCR was sampled from a woman between 18 and 30 years old with acute COVID-19. CDR3: CASSISPGNYGYTF. CDR3 bases: TGTGCCAGTAGTATTAGCCCGGGAAACTATGGCTACACCTTC. The whole variable domain, filled in from reference TRBV19 and TRBJ1-2, reads DGGITQSPKYLFRKEGQNVTLSCEQNLNHDAMYWYRQDPGQGLRLIYYSQIVNDFQKGDIAEGYSVSREKKESFPLTVTSAQKNPTAFYLCASSISPGNYGYTFGSGTRLTVV.